This is a list of T cell receptor beta chains from one sample in a study of cytomegalovirus exposure and HLA in healthy donors. Assay used: immunoSEQ multiplex PCR; TCRdb lists only in-frame clones, some missing. The sample lists over 70,000 clones, 65% to 70% seen once, with 6% to 9.5% in the top ten. The sequencing sample was made of PBMCs. The receptors were gathered from a man in his forties in good health and CMV-seropositive. The CDR3 runs from the conserved cysteine through the conserved F or W. The order of the fields is clone size, J gene, V gene, D gene, CDR3 protein, CDR3 DNA. A D gene is named only where the DNA matches it firmly. Size is stated for part of the rows, as once, few or many counts, or as a class when the clone is expanded.

clone size: few; J gene: TRBJ2-7; V gene: TRBV6-6; D gene: TRBD1; CDR3 protein: CASSYSAIWTGIEQYF; CDR3 DNA: TGTGCCAGCAGTTACTCCGCGATCTGGACAGGGATCGAGCAGTACTTC
clone size: -; J gene: TRBJ2-1; V gene: TRBV9; D gene: -; CDR3 protein: CASSAGSSYNEQFF; CDR3 DNA: TGTGCCAGCAGCGCCGGGAGCTCCTACAATGAGCAGTTCTTC
clone size: few; J gene: TRBJ1-1; V gene: TRBV5-1; D gene: TRBD1; CDR3 protein: CASSLQGVAEAFF; CDR3 DNA: TGCGCCAGCAGCTTGCAGGGGGTTGCTGAAGCTTTCTTT
clone size: -; J gene: TRBJ1-5; V gene: TRBV4-2; D gene: -; CDR3 protein: CASSQDIRGHNQPQHF; CDR3 DNA: TGTGCCAGCAGCCAAGATATCAGGGGTCACAATCAGCCCCAGCATTTT
clone size: -; J gene: TRBJ1-1; V gene: TRBV4-1; D gene: -; CDR3 protein: CASSLGWGGDRDTEAFF; CDR3 DNA: TGCGCCAGCAGCCTAGGATGGGGGGGGGATAGGGACACTGAAGCTTTCTTT
clone size: -; J gene: TRBJ2-1; V gene: TRBV6-6; D gene: TRBD2; CDR3 protein: CASSPPGTSGHNEQFF; CDR3 DNA: TGTGCCAGCAGTCCACCCGGGACTAGCGGCCACAATGAGCAGTTCTTC
clone size: medium-sized; J gene: TRBJ1-4; V gene: TRBV6-1; D gene: TRBD1; CDR3 protein: CASSSRDRGDEKLFF; CDR3 DNA: TGTGCCAGCAGTTCCCGGGACAGGGGGGATGAAAAACTGTTTTTT
clone size: few; J gene: TRBJ1-6; V gene: TRBV5-4; D gene: -; CDR3 protein: CASSLGGGGGGSPLHF; CDR3 DNA: TGTGCCAGCAGCTTGGGCGGAGGAGGAGGCGGTTCACCCCTCCACTTT
clone size: -; J gene: TRBJ1-3; V gene: TRBV30; D gene: -; CDR3 protein: CAWTLGGSGNTIYF; CDR3 DNA: TGTGCCTGGACCCTCGGGGGATCAGGAAACACCATATATTTT
clone size: -; J gene: TRBJ1-5; V gene: TRBV6-6; D gene: -; CDR3 protein: CASRRDNSNQPQHF; CDR3 DNA: TGTGCCAGCAGACGAGACAATAGCAATCAGCCCCAGCATTTT
clone size: -; J gene: TRBJ1-1; V gene: TRBV28; D gene: -; CDR3 protein: CASSPNGQPNTEAFF; CDR3 DNA: TGTGCCAGCAGTCCAAACGGACAGCCGAACACTGAAGCTTTCTTT
clone size: -; J gene: TRBJ1-2; V gene: TRBV29-1; D gene: TRBD1; CDR3 protein: CSAKQGARYYGYTF; CDR3 DNA: TGCAGCGCTAAACAGGGGGCGCGTTACTATGGCTACACCTTC
clone size: -; J gene: TRBJ1-2; V gene: TRBV5-1; D gene: -; CDR3 protein: CASSPPDGLYGYTF; CDR3 DNA: TGCGCCAGCAGCCCCCCCGACGGACTCTATGGCTACACCTTC
clone size: few; J gene: TRBJ1-1; V gene: TRBV15; D gene: -; CDR3 protein: CATSRGGGAFF; CDR3 DNA: TGTGCCACCAGCAGGGGAGGGGGAGCTTTCTTT
clone size: -; J gene: TRBJ2-3; V gene: TRBV27; D gene: TRBD1; CDR3 protein: CASKTGARGTDTQYF; CDR3 DNA: TGTGCCAGCAAGACAGGGGCCAGGGGCACAGATACGCAGTATTTT
clone size: -; J gene: TRBJ2-7; V gene: TRBV5-1; D gene: -; CDR3 protein: CASSLTDSYEQYF; CDR3 DNA: TGCGCCAGCAGCTTGACAGACTCCTACGAGCAGTACTTC
clone size: -; J gene: TRBJ2-1; V gene: TRBV5-1; D gene: TRBD2; CDR3 protein: CASSLGLAAYNEQFF; CDR3 DNA: TGCGCCAGCAGCTTGGGACTAGCGGCCTACAATGAGCAGTTCTTC
clone size: -; J gene: TRBJ2-7; V gene: TRBV6-1; D gene: TRBD1; CDR3 protein: CASSAGQTYEQYF; CDR3 DNA: TGTGCCAGCAGTGCGGGACAGACCTACGAGCAGTACTTC
clone size: -; J gene: TRBJ2-7; V gene: TRBV5-6; D gene: -; CDR3 protein: CASSFPGQTNYEQYF; CDR3 DNA: TGTGCCAGCAGCTTTCCAGGACAGACAAACTACGAGCAGTACTTC
clone size: -; J gene: TRBJ1-1; V gene: TRBV6-5; D gene: TRBD1; CDR3 protein: CASSYRQGGTEAFF; CDR3 DNA: TGTGCCAGCAGTTATAGACAGGGTGGCACTGAAGCTTTCTTT
clone size: -; J gene: TRBJ1-5; V gene: TRBV6-5; D gene: -; CDR3 protein: CASSLPPVLGQPQHF; CDR3 DNA: TGTGCCAGCAGTCTCCCACCAGTCCTAGGTCAGCCCCAGCATTTT
clone size: -; J gene: TRBJ1-2; V gene: TRBV7-2; D gene: TRBD1; CDR3 protein: CASRWDRDVNYGYTF; CDR3 DNA: TGTGCCAGCAGGTGGGACAGGGATGTCAACTATGGCTACACCTTC
clone size: -; J gene: TRBJ2-5; V gene: TRBV5-4; D gene: -; CDR3 protein: CASRLDWGQETQYF; CDR3 DNA: TGTGCCAGCAGACTGGACTGGGGCCAAGAGACCCAGTACTTC
clone size: -; J gene: TRBJ2-2; V gene: TRBV6-5; D gene: TRBD1; CDR3 protein: CASRLQGSTGELFF; CDR3 DNA: TGTGCCAGCAGGCTACAGGGGTCAACCGGGGAGCTGTTTTTT
clone size: -; J gene: TRBJ1-4; V gene: TRBV7-6; D gene: TRBD1; CDR3 protein: CATGQVQNEKLFF; CDR3 DNA: TGTGCCACTGGACAGGTTCAGAATGAAAAACTGTTTTTT
clone size: once; J gene: TRBJ1-2; V gene: TRBV27; D gene: -; CDR3 protein: CASRGEQGRGNYGYTF; CDR3 DNA: TGTGCCAGCAGGGGCGAACAGGGTAGGGGTAACTATGGCTACACCTTC